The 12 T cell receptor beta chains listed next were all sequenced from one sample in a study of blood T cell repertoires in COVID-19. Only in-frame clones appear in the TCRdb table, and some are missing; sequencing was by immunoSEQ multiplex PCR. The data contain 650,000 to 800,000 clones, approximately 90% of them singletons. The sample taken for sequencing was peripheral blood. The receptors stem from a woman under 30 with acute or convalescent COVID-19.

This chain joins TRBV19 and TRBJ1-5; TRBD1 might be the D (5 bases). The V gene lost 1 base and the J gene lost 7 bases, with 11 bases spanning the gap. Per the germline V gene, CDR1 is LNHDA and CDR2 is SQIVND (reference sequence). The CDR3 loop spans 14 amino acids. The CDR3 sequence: CASSIGGVGQPQHF. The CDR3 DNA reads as TGTGCCAGTAGTATAGGGGGGGTTGGGCAGCCCCAGCATTTT.

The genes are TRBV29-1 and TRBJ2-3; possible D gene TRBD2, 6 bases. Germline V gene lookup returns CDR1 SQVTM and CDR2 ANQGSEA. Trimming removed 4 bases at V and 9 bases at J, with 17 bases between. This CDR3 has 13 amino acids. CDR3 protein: CSVVWDSPQTQYF. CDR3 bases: TGCAGCGTTGTATGGGACTCCCCCCAGACGCAGTATTTT.

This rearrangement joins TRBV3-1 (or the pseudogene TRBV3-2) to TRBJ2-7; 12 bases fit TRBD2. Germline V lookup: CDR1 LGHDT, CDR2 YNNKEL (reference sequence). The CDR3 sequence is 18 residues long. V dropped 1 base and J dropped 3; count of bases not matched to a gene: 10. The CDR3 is CASSQGGRRTSGVYEQYF. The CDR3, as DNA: TGTGCCAGCAGCCAAGGTGGAAGGAGGACTAGCGGGGTCTACGAGCAGTACTTC.

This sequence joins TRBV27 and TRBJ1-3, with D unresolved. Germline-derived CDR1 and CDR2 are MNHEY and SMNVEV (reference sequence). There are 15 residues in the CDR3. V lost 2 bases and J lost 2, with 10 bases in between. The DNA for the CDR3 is TGTGCCAGCAGTTTAGGAGGGTACCCTGGAAACACCATATATTTT. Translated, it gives CASSLGGYPGNTIYF.

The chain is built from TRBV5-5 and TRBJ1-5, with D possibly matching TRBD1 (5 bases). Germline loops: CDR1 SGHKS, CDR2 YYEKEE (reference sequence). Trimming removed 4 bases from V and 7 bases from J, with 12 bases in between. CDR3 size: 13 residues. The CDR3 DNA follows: TGTGCCAGCAGCCCAAACAGGAACCAGCCCCAGCATTTT. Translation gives CASSPNRNQPQHF.

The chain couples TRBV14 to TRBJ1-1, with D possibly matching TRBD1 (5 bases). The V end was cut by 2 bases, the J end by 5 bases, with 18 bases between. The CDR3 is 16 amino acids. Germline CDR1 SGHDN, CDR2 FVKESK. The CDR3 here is CASSQSSRDSITEAFF. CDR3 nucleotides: TGTGCCAGCAGCCAAAGCTCCCGGGACTCTATAACTGAAGCTTTCTTT. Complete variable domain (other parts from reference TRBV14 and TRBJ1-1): EAGVTQFPSHSVIEKGQTVTLRCDPISGHDNLYWYRRVMGKEIKFLLHFVKESKQDESGMPNNRFLAERTGGTYSTLKVQPAELEDSGVYFCASSQSSRDSITEAFFGQGTRLTVV.

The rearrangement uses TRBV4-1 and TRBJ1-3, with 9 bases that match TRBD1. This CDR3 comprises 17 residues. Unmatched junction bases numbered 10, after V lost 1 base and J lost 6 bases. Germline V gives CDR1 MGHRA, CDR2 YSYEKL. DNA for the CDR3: TGCGCCAGCAGCCAAGCCCTGGACAGGGGCTATGAAAACACCATATATTTT. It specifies CASSQALDRGYENTIYF.

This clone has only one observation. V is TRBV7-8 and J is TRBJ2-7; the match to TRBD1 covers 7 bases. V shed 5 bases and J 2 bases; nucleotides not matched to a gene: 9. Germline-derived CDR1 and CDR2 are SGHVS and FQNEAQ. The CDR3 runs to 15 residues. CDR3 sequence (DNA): TGTGCCAGCAGCGTATCAGACAGGGCGGCCTACGAGCAGTACTTC. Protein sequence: CASSVSDRAAYEQYF.

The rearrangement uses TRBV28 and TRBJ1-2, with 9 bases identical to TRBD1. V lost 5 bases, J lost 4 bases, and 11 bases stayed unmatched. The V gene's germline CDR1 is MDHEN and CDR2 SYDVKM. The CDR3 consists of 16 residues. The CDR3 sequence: CASSLDPGQGPYGYTF. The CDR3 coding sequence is TGTGCCAGCAGTCTAGATCCGGGACAGGGTCCCTATGGCTACACCTTC.

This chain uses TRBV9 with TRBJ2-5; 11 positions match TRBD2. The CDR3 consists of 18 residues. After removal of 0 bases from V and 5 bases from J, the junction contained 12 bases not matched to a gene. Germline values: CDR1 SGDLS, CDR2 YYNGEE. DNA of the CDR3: TGTGCCAGCAGCGTAGAGGGTGCTAGCGGGGGGTTTACCGAGACCCAGTACTTC. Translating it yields CASSVEGASGGFTETQYF. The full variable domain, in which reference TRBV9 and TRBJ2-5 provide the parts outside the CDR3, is DSGVTQTPKHLITATGQRVTLRCSPRSGDLSVYWYQQSLDQGLQFLIQYYNGEERAKGNILERFSAQQFPDLHSELNLSSLELGDSALYFCASSVEGASGGFTETQYFGPGTRLLVL.

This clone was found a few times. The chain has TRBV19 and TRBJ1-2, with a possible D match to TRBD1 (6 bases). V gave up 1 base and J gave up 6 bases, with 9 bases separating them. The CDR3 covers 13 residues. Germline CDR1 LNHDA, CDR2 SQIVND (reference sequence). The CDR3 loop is CASSIVEGDGYTF. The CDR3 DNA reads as TGTGCCAGTAGTATAGTCGAGGGGGATGGCTACACCTTC.

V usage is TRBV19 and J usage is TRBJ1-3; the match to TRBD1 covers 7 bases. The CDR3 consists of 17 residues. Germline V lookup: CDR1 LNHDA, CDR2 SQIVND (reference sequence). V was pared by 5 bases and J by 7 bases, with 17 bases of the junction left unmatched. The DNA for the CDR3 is TGTGCCAGTAGTCCCCGGACAGGAGATGTAGGAAGGAACACCATATATTTT. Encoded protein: CASSPRTGDVGRNTIYF.